This T cell receptor beta chain emerged from a study of T cell repertoires in cytomegalovirus infection. About the research overall: Both a matching HLA type and CMV infection were indicated by public TCR beta signatures.

TCRdb reprocessed the reads with MiXCR, giving one entry per CDR3 protein. The top ten clones hold about 14% of a sample with 360,000 or so distinct CDR3 sequences, approximately 35% of them seen once. As concerns this clonotype: The antigen is undetermined.

The V and J ends lost 9 bases and 1 base respectively, with 18 bases between them. CDR3 size: 16 residues. Germline V gene sequence: CDR1 LNHDA, CDR2 SQIVND (reference sequence). The receptor's source is a human donor in good health (CMV status not recorded). Some clones in this sample may be carry-over from other donors' samples. This rearrangement joins TRBV19 to TRBJ2-2; no reliable D call. Sequences were derived from cultured PBMCs, sampled from culture after CMV antigen stimulation. CDR3 residues: CASHLWTKGNTGELFF. DNA for the CDR3: TGTGCCAGCCATCTCTGGACCAAGGGGAACACCGGGGAGCTGTTTTTT. The whole variable domain, remainder taken from reference TRBV19 and TRBJ2-2, is DGGITQSPKYLFRKEGQNVTLSCEQNLNHDAMYWYRQDPGQGLRLIYYSQIVNDFQKGDIAEGYSVSREKKESFPLTVTSAQKNPTAFYLCASHLWTKGNTGELFFGEGSRLTVL.